This TCR beta chain was sequenced in a study of early T cells in non-severe SARS-CoV-2 infection. Whole-study context: Unsorted whole-blood RNA was sequenced in bulk, leaving chains unpaired.

Attachment of unique molecular identifiers was made to individual cDNA molecules. TCRdb reprocessed the 5' RACE reads with MiXCR, giving one entry per CDR3 protein. The sample lists about 110,000 distinct CDR3 sequences, 11% occurring once. Study-wide findings and caveats: Missing private and CD4 specificities, VDJdb matching favored anti-spike CD8 responses.

Comment on this clonotype: What it binds is not known.

Sequencing input: whole blood. The sequence was obtained from an adult who was a healthcare worker with PCR-confirmed SARS-CoV-2 infection or an uninfected control (not recorded which).

CDR3 bases: TGTGCCAGCACCCATCGATCGGGACAGGGTCCCCACGAGCAGTACTTC. Protein: CASTHRSGQGPHEQYF. V gene TRBV11-2 combines with J gene TRBJ2-7, with TRBD1 matching over 9 bases. The trim removed 7 bases at V and 5 bases at J, leaving 15 bases unmatched. The CDR3 is 16 amino acids. The germline V gene encodes CDR1 SGHAT and CDR2 FQNNGV.